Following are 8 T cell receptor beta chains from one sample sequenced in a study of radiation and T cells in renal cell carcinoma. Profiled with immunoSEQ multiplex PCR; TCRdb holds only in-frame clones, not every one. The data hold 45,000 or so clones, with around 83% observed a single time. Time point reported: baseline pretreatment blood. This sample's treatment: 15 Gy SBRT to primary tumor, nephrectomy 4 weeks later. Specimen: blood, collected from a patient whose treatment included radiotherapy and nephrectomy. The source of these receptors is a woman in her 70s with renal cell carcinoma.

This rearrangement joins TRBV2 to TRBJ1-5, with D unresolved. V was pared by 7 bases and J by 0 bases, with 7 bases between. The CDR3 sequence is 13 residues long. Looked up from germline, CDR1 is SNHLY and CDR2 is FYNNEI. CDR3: CASNGVSNQPQHF. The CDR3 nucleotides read TGTGCCAGCAACGGGGTTAGCAATCAGCCCCAGCATTTT.

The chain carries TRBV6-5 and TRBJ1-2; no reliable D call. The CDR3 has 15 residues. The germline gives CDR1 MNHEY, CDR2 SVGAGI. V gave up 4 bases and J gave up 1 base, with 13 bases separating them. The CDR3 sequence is CASSSRRTNNYGYTF. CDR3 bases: TGTGCCAGCAGTTCCCGGCGAACCAATAACTATGGCTACACCTTC.

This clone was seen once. CDR3: CASRPDRASGNTIYF. The CDR3 nucleotides are TGTGCCAGCAGACCCGACAGGGCCTCTGGAAACACCATATATTTT. V gene TRBV2 combines with J gene TRBJ1-3; 7 bases map to TRBD1. The CDR3 covers 15 residues. Germline CDR1 reads SNHLY; CDR2 reads FYNNEI. V was clipped by 6 bases and J by 0 bases; unmatched bases: 5.

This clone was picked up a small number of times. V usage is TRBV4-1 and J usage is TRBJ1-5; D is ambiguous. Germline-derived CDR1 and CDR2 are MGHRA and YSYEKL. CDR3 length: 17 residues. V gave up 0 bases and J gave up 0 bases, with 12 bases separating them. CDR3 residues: CASSQDPAEYSNQPQHF. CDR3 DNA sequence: TGCGCCAGCAGCCAAGATCCGGCGGAATATAGCAATCAGCCCCAGCATTTT.

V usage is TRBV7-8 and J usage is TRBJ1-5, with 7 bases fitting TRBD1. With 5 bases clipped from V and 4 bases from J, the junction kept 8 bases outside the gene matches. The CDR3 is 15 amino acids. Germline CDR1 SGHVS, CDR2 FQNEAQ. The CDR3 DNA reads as TGTGCCAGCAGCCCACAGGGGCTACGAAATCAGCCCCAGCATTTT. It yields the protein CASSPQGLRNQPQHF.

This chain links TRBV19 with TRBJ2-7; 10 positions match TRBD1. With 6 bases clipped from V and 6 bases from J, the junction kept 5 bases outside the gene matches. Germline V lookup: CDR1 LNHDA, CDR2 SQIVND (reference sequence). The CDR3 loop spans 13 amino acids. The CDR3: CASSQGQGFEQYF. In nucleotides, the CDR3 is TGTGCCAGTAGCCAGGGACAGGGGTTCGAGCAGTACTTC. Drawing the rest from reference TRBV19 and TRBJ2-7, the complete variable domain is DGGITQSPKYLFRKEGQNVTLSCEQNLNHDAMYWYRQDPGQGLRLIYYSQIVNDFQKGDIAEGYSVSREKKESFPLTVTSAQKNPTAFYLCASSQGQGFEQYFGPGTRLTVT.

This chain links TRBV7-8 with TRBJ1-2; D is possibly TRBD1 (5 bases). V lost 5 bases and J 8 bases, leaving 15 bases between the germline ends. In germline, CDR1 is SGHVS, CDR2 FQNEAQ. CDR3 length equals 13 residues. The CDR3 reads CASSPLLGEGYTF. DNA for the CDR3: TGTGCCAGCAGCCCCCTACTGGGGGAAGGCTACACCTTC.

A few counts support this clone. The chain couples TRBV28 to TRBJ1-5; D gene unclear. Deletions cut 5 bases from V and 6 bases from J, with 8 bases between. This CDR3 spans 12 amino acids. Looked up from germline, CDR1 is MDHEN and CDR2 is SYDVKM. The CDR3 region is CASSPRAQPQHF. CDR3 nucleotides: TGTGCCAGCAGTCCGCGGGCTCAGCCCCAGCATTTT. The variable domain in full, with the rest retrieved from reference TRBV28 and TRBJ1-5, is DVKVTQSSRYLVKRTGEKVFLECVQDMDHENMFWYRQDPGLGLRLIYFSYDVKMKEKGDIPEGYSVSREKKERFSLILESASTNQTSMYLCASSPRAQPQHFGDGTRLSIL.